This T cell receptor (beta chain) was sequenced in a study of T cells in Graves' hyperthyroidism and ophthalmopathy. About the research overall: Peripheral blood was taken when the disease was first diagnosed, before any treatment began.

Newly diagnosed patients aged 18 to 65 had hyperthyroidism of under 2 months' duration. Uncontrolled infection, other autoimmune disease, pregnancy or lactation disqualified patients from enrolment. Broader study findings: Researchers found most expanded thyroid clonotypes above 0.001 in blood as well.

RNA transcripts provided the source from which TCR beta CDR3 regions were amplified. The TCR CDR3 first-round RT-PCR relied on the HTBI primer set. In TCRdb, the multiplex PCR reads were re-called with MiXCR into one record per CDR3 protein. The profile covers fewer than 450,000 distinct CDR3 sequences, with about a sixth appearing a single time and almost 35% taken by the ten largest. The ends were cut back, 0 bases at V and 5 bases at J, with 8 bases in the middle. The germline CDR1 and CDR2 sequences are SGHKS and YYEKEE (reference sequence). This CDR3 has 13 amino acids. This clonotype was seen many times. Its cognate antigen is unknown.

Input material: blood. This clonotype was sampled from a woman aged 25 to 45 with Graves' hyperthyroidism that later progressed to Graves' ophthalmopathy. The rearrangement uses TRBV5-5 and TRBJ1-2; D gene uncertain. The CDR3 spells CASSLGQVYGYTF. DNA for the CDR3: TGTGCCAGCAGCTTGGGGCAAGTTTATGGCTACACCTTC.